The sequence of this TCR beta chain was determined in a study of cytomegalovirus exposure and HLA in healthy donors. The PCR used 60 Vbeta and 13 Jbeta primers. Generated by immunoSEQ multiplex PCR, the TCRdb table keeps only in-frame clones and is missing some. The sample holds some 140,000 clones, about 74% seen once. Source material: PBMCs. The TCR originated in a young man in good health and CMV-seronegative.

The CDR3 loop reads CAIKPSGTNQETQYF. The CDR3 DNA reads TGTGCCATCAAGCCTAGCGGGACGAACCAAGAGACCCAGTACTTC. The V and J genes are TRBV10-3 and TRBJ2-5, with 9 bases fitting TRBD2. CDR3 size: 15 residues. Per germline, CDR1 ENHRY and CDR2 SYGVKD. Unmatched junction bases numbered 6, after V lost 7 bases and J lost 0 bases.